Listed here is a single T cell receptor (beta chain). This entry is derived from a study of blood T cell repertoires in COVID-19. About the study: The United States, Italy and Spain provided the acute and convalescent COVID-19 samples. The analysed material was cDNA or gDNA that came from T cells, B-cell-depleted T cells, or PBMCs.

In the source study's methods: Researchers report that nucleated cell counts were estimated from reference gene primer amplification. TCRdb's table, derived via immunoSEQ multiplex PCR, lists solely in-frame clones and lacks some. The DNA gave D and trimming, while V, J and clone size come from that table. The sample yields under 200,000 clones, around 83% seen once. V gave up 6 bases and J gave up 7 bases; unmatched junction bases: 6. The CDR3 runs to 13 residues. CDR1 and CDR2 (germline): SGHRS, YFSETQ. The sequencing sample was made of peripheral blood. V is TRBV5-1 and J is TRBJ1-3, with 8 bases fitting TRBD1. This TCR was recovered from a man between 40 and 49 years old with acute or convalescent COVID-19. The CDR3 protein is CASKQQGGNTIYF. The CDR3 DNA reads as TGCGCCAGCAAACAACAGGGGGGGAACACCATATATTTT.